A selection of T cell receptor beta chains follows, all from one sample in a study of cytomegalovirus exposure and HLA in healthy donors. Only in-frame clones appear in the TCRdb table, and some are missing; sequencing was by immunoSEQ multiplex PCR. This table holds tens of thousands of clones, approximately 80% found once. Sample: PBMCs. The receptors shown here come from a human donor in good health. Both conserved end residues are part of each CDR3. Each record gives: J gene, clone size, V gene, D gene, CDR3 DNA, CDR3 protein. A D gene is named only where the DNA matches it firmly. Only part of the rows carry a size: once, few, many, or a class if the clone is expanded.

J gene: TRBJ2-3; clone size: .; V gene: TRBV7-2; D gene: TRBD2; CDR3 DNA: TGTGCCAGCACCTCGGGCGGGGGGGCCTGGACAGATACGCAGTATTTT; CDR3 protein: CASTSGGGAWTDTQYF
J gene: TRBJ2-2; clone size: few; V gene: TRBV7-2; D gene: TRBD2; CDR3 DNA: TGTGCCAGCAGCTCGAGCGGGGGTTCGAACACCGGGGAGCTGTTTTTT; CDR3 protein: CASSSSGGSNTGELFF
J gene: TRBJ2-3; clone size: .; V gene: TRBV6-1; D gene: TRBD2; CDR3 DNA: TGTGCCAGCAGGAATAGCGGGGGGGCAGATACGCAGTATTTT; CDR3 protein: CASRNSGGADTQYF
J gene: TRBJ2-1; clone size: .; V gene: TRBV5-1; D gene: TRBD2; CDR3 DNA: TGCGCCAGCAGCTTGGATGTCGGGGGGGGCACCAATGAGCAGTTCTTC; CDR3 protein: CASSLDVGGGTNEQFF
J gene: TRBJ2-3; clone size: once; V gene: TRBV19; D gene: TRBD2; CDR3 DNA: TGTGCCAGTAGCACGTATTCTCTAGCGGGGGGAAGCACAGATACGCAGTATTTT; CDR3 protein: CASSTYSLAGGSTDTQYF
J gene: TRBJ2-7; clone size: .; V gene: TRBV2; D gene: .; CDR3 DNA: TGTGCCAGCAGTGAAGCGGGCGGGGGCAGCTCCTACGAGCAGTACTTC; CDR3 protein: CASSEAGGGSSYEQYF
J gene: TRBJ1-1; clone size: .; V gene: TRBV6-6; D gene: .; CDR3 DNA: TGTGCCAGCAGTTACGGGTTACGAGGGAGTAACACTGAAGCTTTCTTT; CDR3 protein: CASSYGLRGSNTEAFF
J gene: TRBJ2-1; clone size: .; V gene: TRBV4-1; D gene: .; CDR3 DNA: TGCGCCAGCAGCCAGGCAGGGTCCTACAATGAGCAGTTCTTC; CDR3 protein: CASSQAGSYNEQFF
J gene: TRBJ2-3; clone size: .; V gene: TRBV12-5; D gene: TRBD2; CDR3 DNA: TGTGCTACCCATCGGGGGGGCCAAACAGATACGCAGTATTTT; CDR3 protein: CATHRGGQTDTQYF
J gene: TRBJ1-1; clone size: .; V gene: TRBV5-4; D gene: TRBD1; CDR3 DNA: TGTGCCAGCAGCTTGTTGTGGGACAGGCCAGGCACTGAAGCTTTCTTT; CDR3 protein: CASSLLWDRPGTEAFF
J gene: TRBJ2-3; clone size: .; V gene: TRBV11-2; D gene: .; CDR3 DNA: TGTGCCAGCAGCCCCCGGTGGGCCCTGGGTGGTACGCAGTATTTT; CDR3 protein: CASSPRWALGGTQYF
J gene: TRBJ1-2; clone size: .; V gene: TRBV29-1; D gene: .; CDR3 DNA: TGCAGCGTTGAGGGGCAGGGAGGTAACTATGGCTACACCTTC; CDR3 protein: CSVEGQGGNYGYTF
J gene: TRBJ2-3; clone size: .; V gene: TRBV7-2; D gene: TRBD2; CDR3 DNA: TGTGCCAGCAGCTTAGTGGGCGGGGGGGCGACAGATACGCAGTATTTT; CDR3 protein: CASSLVGGGATDTQYF
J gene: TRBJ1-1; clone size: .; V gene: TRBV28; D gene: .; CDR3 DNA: TGTGCCAGCAGTCTGGTACTTGACACTGAAGCTTTCTTT; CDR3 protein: CASSLVLDTEAFF
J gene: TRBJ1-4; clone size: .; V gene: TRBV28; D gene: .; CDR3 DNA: TGTGCCAGTACGGGGTACACTAATGAAAAACTGTTTTTT; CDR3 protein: CASTGYTNEKLFF
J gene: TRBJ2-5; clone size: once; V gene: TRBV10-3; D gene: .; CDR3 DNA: TGTGCCATCAGTGCTAGCGTGGAGACCCAGTACTTC; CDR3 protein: CAISASVETQYF
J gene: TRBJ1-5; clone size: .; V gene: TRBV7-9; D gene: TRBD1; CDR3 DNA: TGTGCCAGCAGCTTTGAAGTGACAGGGGAACACCAGCCCCAGCATTTT; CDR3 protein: CASSFEVTGEHQPQHF
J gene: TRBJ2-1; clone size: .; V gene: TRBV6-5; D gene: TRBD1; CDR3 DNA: TGTGCCAGCAGTTCGTTACCGGGACAGGGGACCAATGAGCAGTTCTTC; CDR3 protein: CASSSLPGQGTNEQFF
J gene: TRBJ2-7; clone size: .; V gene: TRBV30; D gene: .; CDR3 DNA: TGTGCCTGGAGTGTTAGCGCCTACGAGCAGTACTTC; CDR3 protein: CAWSVSAYEQYF
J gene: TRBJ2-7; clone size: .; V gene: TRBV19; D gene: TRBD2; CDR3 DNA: TGTGCCAGTAGTATACCCCAAGCGGGGGGGCGTTTCGAGCAGTACTTC; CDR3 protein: CASSIPQAGGRFEQYF
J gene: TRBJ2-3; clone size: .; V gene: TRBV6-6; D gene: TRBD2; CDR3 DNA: TGTGCCAGCAGCGGGGGGGCCGGGGCAGATACGCAGTATTTT; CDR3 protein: CASSGGAGADTQYF
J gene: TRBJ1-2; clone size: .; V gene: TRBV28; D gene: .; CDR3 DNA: TGTGCCAGCAGTTTATCCCAGCGGGGAGCTCGAGGCTACACCTTC; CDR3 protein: CASSLSQRGARGYTF
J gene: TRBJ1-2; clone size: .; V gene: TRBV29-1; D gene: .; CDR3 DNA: TGCAGCGGCGCGACCTCGGCAGGGCTCAACTATGGCTACACCTTC; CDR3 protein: CSGATSAGLNYGYTF
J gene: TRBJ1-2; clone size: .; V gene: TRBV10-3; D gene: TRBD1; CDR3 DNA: TGTGCCATCAGTTACGGGACAGGGGGCAGTCGGGATGGCTACACCTTC; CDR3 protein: CAISYGTGGSRDGYTF
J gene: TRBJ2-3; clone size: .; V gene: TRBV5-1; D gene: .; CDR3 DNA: TGCGCCAGCAGCCTGGGCGGGGAGCCCACAGATACGCAGTATTTT; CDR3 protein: CASSLGGEPTDTQYF
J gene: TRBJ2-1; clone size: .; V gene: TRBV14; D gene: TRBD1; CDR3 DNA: TGTGCCAGCAGCCACCCCGGACAGGGGGGTCTCTACAATGAGCAGTTCTTC; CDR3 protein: CASSHPGQGGLYNEQFF
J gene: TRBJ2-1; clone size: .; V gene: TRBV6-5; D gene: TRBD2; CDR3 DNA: TGTGCCAGCTCCCTAGCGGGGACACAAAATGAGCAGTTCTTC; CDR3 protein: CASSLAGTQNEQFF
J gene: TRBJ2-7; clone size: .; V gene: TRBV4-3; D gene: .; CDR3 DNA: TGCGCCAGCAGCCAAGGCCCCGACGGGAGTTCCTACGAGCAGTACTTC; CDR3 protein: CASSQGPDGSSYEQYF
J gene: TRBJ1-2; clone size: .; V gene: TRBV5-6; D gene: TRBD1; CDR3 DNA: TGTGCCAGCAGATATGACAGGGGGCGCTTCTATGGCTACACCTTC; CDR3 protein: CASRYDRGRFYGYTF
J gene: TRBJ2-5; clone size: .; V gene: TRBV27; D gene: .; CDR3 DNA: TGTGCCAGCAGTGCCACAGGGGGGGTCATAGAGACCCAGTACTTC; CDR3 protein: CASSATGGVIETQYF
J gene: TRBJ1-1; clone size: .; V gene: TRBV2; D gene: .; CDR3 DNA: TGTGCCAGCAGTAAAGACTTCAACACTGAAGCTTTCTTT; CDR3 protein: CASSKDFNTEAFF
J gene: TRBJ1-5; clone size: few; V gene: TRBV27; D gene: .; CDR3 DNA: TGTGCCAGCAGTCGCGCCCAAGTTGGTCAGCCCCAGCATTTT; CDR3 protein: CASSRAQVGQPQHF
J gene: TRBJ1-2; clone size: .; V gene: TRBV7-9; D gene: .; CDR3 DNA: TGTGCCAGCAGCTTAGACTATTATGGCTACACCTTC; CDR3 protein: CASSLDYYGYTF
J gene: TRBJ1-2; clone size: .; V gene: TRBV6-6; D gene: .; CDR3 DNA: TGTGCCAGCAGTTACTCGGGGAGTTATGGCTACACCTTC; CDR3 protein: CASSYSGSYGYTF
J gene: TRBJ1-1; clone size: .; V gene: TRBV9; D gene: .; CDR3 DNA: TGTGCCAGCAGCGTAGACCAGAAGATGAACACTGAAGCTTTCTTT; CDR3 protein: CASSVDQKMNTEAFF
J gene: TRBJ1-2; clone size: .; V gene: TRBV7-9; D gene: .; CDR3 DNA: TGTTCCAGCAGCTTAACGGAGGTAGTCGTGGATGGCTACACCTTC; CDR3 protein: CSSSLTEVVVDGYTF
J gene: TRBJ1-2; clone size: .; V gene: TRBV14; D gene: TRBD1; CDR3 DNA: TGTGCCAGCAGCCGAGACAGGGGTTTAGGATATGGCTACCCCTTC; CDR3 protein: CASSRDRGLGYGYPF
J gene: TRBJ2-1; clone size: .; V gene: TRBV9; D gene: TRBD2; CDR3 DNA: TGTGCCAGCAGCGTAGTACTAGCGGGCAATGAGCAGTTCTTC; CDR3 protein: CASSVVLAGNEQFF
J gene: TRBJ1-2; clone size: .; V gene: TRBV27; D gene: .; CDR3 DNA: TGTGCCGTCCGGGACGGGGGGCTTTCTAACTATGGCTACACCTTC; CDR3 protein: CAVRDGGLSNYGYTF
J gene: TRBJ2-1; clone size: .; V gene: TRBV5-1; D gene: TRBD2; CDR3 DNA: TGCGCCAGCAGCCTGGATAGCGGGGGGGAGTACAATGAGCAGTTCTTC; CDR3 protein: CASSLDSGGEYNEQFF
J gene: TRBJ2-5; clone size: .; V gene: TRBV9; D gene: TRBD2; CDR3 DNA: TGTGCCAGCAGCGTAATGGGCGGGGGAAACCAAGAGACCCAGTACTTC; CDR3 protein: CASSVMGGGNQETQYF
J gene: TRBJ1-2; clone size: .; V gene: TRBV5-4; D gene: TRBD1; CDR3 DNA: TGTGCCAGCAGCTTAGGACAGGCTGGCTACACCTTC; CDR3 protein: CASSLGQAGYTF
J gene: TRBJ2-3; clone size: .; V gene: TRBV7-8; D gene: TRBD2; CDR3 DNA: TGTGCCAGCAGCTGGAGCGGGGACAGCACAGATACGCAGTATTTT; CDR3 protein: CASSWSGDSTDTQYF
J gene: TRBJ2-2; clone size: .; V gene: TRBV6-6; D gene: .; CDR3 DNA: TGTGCCAGCAGTTATGTGGGGGAGGTCGGGGAGCTGTTTTTT; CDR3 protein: CASSYVGEVGELFF
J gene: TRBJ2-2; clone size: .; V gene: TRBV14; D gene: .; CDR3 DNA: TGTGCCAGCAGCCAAGTGCAACAGAGCACCGGGGAGCTGTTTTTT; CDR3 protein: CASSQVQQSTGELFF
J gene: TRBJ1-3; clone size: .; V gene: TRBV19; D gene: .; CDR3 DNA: TGTGCCAGTAGTATCTCTCCCGGGATCTCTGGAAACACCATATATTTT; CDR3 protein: CASSISPGISGNTIYF
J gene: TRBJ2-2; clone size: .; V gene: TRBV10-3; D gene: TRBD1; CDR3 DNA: TGTGCCATCAGTGAGGGACAGGGGAACACCGGGGAGCTGTTTTTT; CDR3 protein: CAISEGQGNTGELFF
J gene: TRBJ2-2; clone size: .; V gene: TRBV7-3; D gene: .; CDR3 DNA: TGTGCCAGCAGCTTAAACCGGGTTAGCACCGGGGAGCTGTTTTTT; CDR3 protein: CASSLNRVSTGELFF
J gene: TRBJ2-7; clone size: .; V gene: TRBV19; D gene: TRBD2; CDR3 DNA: TGTGCCAGTAGTTACGGGAGGGACGGGGGATCCTACGAGCAGTACTTC; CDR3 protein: CASSYGRDGGSYEQYF
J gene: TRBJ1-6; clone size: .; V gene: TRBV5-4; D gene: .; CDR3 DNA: TGTGCCAGCAGCTTGGGGGCAGAGGGTTCACCCCTCCACTTT; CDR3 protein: CASSLGAEGSPLHF
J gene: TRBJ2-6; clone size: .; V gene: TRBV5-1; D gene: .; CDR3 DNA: TGCGCCAGCAGCTTACAGCCAGTCTCTGGGGCCAACGTCCTGACTTTC; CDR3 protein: CASSLQPVSGANVLTF
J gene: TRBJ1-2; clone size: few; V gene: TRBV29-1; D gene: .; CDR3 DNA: TGCAGCGGTTATCTGGCCAGTTCCTATGGCTACACCTTC; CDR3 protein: CSGYLASSYGYTF
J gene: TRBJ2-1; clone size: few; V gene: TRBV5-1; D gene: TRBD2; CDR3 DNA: TGCGCCAGCAGCCCTAGCGGGGGGTCTTTGACCTCCTACAATGAGCAGTTCTTC; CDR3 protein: CASSPSGGSLTSYNEQFF
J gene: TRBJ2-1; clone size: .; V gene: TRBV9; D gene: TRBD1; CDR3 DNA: TGTGCCAGCAGCGTAGAAGGGGGCGAGCAGTTCTTC; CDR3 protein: CASSVEGGEQFF
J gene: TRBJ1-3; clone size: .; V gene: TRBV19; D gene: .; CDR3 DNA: TGTGCCAGTAGTCCGGGTGCCGGAAACACCATATATTTT; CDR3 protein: CASSPGAGNTIYF